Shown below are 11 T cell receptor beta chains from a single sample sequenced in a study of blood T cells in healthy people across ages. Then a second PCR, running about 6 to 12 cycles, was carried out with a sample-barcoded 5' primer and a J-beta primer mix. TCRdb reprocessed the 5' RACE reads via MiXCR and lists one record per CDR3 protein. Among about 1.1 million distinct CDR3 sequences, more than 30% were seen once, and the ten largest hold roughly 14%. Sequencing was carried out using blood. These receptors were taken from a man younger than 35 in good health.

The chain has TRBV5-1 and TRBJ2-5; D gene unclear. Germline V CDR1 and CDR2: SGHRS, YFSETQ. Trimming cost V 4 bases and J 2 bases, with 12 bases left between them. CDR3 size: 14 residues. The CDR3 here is CASSPRKKQETQYF. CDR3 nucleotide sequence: TGCGCCAGCAGCCCAAGGAAAAAACAAGAGACCCAGTACTTC.

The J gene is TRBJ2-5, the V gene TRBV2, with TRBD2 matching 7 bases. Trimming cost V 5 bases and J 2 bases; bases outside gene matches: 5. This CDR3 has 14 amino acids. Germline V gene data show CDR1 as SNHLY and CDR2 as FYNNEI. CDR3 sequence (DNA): TGTGCCAGCAGTATCGTCGGGGGGCAAGAGACCCAGTACTTC. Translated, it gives CASSIVGGQETQYF.

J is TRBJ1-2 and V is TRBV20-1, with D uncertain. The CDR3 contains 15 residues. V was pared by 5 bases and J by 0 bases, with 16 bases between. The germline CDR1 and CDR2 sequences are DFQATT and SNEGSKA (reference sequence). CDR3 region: CSAQSTTQTNYGYTF. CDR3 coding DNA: TGCAGTGCTCAATCTACCACACAGACTAACTATGGCTACACCTTC.

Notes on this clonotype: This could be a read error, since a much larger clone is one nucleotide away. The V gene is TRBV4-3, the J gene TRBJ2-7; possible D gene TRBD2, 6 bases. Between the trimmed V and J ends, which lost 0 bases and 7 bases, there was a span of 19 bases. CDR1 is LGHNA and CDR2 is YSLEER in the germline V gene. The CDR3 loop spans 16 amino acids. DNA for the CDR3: TGCGCCAGCAGCCAAGACGGGGACTCCCTCTACAATGAGCAGTACTTC. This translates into CASSQDGDSLYNEQYF.

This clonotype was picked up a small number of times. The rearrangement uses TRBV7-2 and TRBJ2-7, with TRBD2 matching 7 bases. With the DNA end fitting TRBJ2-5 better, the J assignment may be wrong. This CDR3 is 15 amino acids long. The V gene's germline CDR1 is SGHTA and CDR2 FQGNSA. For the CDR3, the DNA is TGTGCCAGCAGCTTATCAGGACTAGTCGCTGAGACCCAGTACTTC. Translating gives CASSLSGLVAETQYF.

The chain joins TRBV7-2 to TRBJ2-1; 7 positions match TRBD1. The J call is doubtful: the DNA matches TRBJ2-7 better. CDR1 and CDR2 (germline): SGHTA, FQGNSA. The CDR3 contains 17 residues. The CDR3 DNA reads TGTGCCAGCAGCTTCCGCGAACAGGGGATGTCCTACAATGAGCAGTACTTC. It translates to CASSFREQGMSYNEQYF.

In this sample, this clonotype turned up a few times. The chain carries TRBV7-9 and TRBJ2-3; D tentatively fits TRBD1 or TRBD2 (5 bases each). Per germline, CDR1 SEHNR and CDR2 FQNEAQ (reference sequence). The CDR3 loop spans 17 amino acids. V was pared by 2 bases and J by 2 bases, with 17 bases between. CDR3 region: CASSLPLGLGDTDTQYF. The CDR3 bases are TGTGCCAGCAGCTTACCCCTCGGGTTGGGGGACACAGATACGCAGTATTTT.

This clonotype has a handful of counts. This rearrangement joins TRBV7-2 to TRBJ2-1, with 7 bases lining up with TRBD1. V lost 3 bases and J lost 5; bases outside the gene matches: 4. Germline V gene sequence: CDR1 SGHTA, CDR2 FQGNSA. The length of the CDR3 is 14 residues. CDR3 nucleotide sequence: TGTGCCAGCAGCTTTGGGACAGCCAACAATGAGCAGTTCTTC. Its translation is CASSFGTANNEQFF.

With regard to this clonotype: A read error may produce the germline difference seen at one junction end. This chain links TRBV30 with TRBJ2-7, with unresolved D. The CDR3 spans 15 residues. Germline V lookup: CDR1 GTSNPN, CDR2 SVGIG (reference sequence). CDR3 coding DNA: TGTGCCTGGAGTAGATGGTTTATGAACTCCTACGAGCGGTACTTC. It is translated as CAWSRWFMNSYERYF.

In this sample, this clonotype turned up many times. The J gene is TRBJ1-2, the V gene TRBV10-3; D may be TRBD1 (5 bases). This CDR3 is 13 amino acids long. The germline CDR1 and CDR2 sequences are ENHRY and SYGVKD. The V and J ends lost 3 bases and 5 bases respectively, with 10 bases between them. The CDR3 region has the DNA TGTGCCATCAGTGACGACAGTTATTATGGCTACACCTTC. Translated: CAISDDSYYGYTF.

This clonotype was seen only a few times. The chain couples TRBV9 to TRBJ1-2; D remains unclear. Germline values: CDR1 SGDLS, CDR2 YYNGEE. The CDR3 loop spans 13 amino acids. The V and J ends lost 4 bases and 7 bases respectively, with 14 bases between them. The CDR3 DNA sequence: TGTGCCAGCAGCCCGACGGGCCTAACTGGCTACACCTTC. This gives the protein CASSPTGLTGYTF.